These T cell receptor beta chains were read from a single sample in a study of blood T cell repertoires in COVID-19. Libraries were prepared by immunoSEQ multiplex PCR; TCRdb keeps only in-frame clonotypes and omits some of them. The data show roughly 150,000 clones, roughly 90% seen once. The specimen sequenced was peripheral blood. The receptors originated from a man in his 60s with acute or convalescent COVID-19. CDR3s include the opening cysteine and the closing phenylalanine or tryptophan. D genes are given only for firm matches. Expanded clones are given a class, and other clones once, few, many or no size at all.

CDR3 length	J gene	D gene	clone size	V gene	CDR3 protein	CDR3 DNA
14	TRBJ1-1	.	.	TRBV19	CASSIRRGPPGAFF	TGTGCCAGTAGTATAAGGCGGGGGCCCCCTGGGGCTTTCTTT
14	TRBJ1-1	.	.	TRBV7-9	CASSFPTPNTEAFF	TGTGCCAGCAGCTTTCCCACACCAAACACTGAAGCTTTCTTT
15	TRBJ2-7	TRBD1	few	TRBV7-8	CASSWGVRDSYEQYF	TGTGCCAGCAGCTGGGGAGTACGGGACAGCTACGAGCAGTACTTC
15	TRBJ1-5	.	.	TRBV5-1	CASSPTGGSHQPQHF	TGCGCCAGCAGCCCGACAGGAGGTAGCCATCAGCCCCAGCATTTT
16	TRBJ1-5	TRBD1	.	TRBV30	CAWSGQGMGIIQPQHF	TGTGCCTGGAGTGGACAGGGAATGGGGATTATACAGCCCCAGCATTTT
14	TRBJ2-7	.	.	TRBV5-1	CASRGDSFPYEQYF	TGCGCCAGCAGGGGTGATAGCTTCCCCTACGAGCAGTACTTC
13	TRBJ1-2	.	.	TRBV6-5	CATFSGANYGYTF	TGTGCCACCTTTTCCGGGGCTAACTATGGCTACACCTTC
15	TRBJ2-1	.	.	TRBV3-1/TRBV3-2	CASSQAGGHNNEQFF	TGTGCCAGCAGCCAAGCCGGGGGGCATAACAATGAGCAGTTCTTC
14	TRBJ2-7	.	.	TRBV9	CASSPAGVPYEQYF	TGTGCCAGCAGCCCGGCTGGAGTCCCCTACGAGCAGTACTTC
15	TRBJ1-3	.	once	TRBV3-1/TRBV3-2	CASSQAPTDRNTIYF	TGTGCCAGCAGCCAAGCGCCCACAGATCGAAACACCATATATTTT
14	TRBJ1-2	.	.	TRBV6-2/TRBV6-3	CASSYSRGFDGYTF	TGTGCCAGCAGTTACTCGAGGGGGTTTGATGGCTACACCTTC
13	TRBJ1-6	.	.	TRBV2	CASSKGRESPLHF	TGTGCCAGCAGTAAGGGGCGCGAATCACCCCTCCACTTT
14	TRBJ1-2	.	.	TRBV5-5	CASSTGIWDYGYTF	TGTGCCAGCAGTACAGGGATATGGGACTATGGCTACACCTTC
19	TRBJ2-1	.	.	TRBV7-3	CASSLGGPPGPNSYNEQFF	TGTGCCAGCAGCTTAGGGGGCCCCCCGGGGCCTAACTCCTACAATGAGCAGTTCTTC
13	TRBJ1-5	TRBD1	.	TRBV6-6	CASSVPTGRPQHF	TGTGCCAGCAGTGTCCCGACAGGGAGGCCCCAGCATTTT
15	TRBJ1-1	TRBD1	.	TRBV7-8	CASSLEGGRPIGAFF	TGTGCCAGCAGCTTAGAAGGGGGCCGGCCCATCGGAGCTTTCTTT
15	TRBJ2-1	TRBD1	.	TRBV5-8	CASSLTPWTGDEQFF	TGTGCCAGCAGCTTGACCCCATGGACAGGGGATGAGCAGTTCTTC
17	TRBJ1-6	.	.	TRBV18	CASSPLGGMAYNSPLHF	TGTGCCAGCTCACCACTCGGGGGGATGGCCTATAATTCACCCCTCCACTTT
12	TRBJ2-5	.	.	TRBV3-1/TRBV3-2	CASSQLRETQYF	TGTGCCAGCAGCCAACTTCGGGAGACCCAGTACTTC
13	TRBJ1-1	.	once	TRBV24-1	CATRRGSNTEAFF	TGTGCCACTCGCCGGGGGAGTAACACTGAAGCTTTCTTT
14	TRBJ1-1	TRBD1	.	TRBV6-2/TRBV6-3	CASSYTTGKAEAFF	TGTGCCAGCAGTTACACGACAGGGAAGGCTGAAGCTTTCTTT
16	TRBJ1-4	.	once	TRBV5-1	CASRRSLTPTNEKLFF	TGCGCCAGCAGGAGGTCGCTGACTCCAACTAATGAAAAACTGTTTTTT
17	TRBJ1-1	.	.	TRBV4-1	CASSRPSRAGGNTEAFF	TGCGCCAGCAGCCGCCCATCCCGGGCGGGGGGGAACACTGAAGCTTTCTTT
12	TRBJ1-2	.	.	TRBV29-1	CSVVQGGYGYTF	TGCAGCGTTGTGCAGGGAGGCTATGGCTACACCTTC
14	TRBJ2-1	TRBD1	.	TRBV11-3	CASSLLRDSNEQFF	TGTGCCAGCAGCTTACTCCGGGACAGCAATGAGCAGTTCTTC
15	TRBJ2-1	TRBD2	.	TRBV14	CASSQDRGGYNEQFF	TGTGCCAGCAGCCAAGATCGGGGGGGTTACAATGAGCAGTTCTTC
18	TRBJ2-5	TRBD2	.	TRBV7-2	CASSFLQMGLAGQETQYF	TGTGCCAGCAGCTTCTTACAAATGGGACTAGCGGGGCAAGAGACCCAGTACTTC
14	TRBJ1-2	TRBD1	.	TRBV2	CASRAGTGGDGYTF	TGTGCCAGCAGGGCCGGGACAGGGGGCGATGGCTACACCTTC
16	TRBJ1-5	.	.	TRBV4-1	CASSPQVANYNQPQHF	TGCGCCAGCAGCCCTCAAGTAGCAAACTACAATCAGCCCCAGCATTTT
19	TRBJ2-3	TRBD2	.	TRBV7-3	CASSLTRPGLAGARDTQYF	TGTGCCAGCAGCTTAACTCGACCGGGACTAGCGGGGGCAAGAGATACGCAGTATTTT
16	TRBJ2-1	TRBD2	.	TRBV27	CASSPGLAGTYNEQFF	TGTGCCAGCAGTCCAGGACTAGCGGGGACCTACAATGAGCAGTTCTTC
14	TRBJ2-2	.	.	TRBV9	CASSADLNTGELFF	TGTGCCAGCAGCGCGGACTTGAACACCGGGGAGCTGTTTTTT
18	TRBJ2-2	.	.	TRBV9	CASSVERFRPSNTGELFF	TGTGCCAGCAGCGTAGAGCGTTTCCGACCCTCGAACACCGGGGAGCTGTTTTTT
12	TRBJ1-2	TRBD1	.	TRBV25-1	CAIEDRVHGYTF	TGTGCCATCGAGGACAGGGTCCATGGCTACACCTTC
11	TRBJ1-1	.	.	TRBV3-1/TRBV3-2	CASSQGTEAFF	TGTGCCAGCTCACAGGGCACTGAAGCTTTCTTT
17	TRBJ2-3	.	.	TRBV11-2	CASSSRQVSRGTDTQYF	TGTGCCAGCAGCTCCCGACAGGTCTCAAGGGGCACAGATACGCAGTATTTT
14	TRBJ1-5	TRBD1	.	TRBV27	CASSWSGGDQPQHF	TGTGCCAGCAGTTGGTCAGGGGGCGATCAGCCCCAGCATTTT
15	TRBJ2-7	TRBD2	.	TRBV19	CASSIVGSGGYEQYF	TGTGCCAGTAGTATAGTCGGGAGCGGGGGCTACGAGCAGTACTTC
15	TRBJ2-7	.	.	TRBV5-1	CASSSLQGRAYEQYF	TGCGCCAGCAGCTCCCTCCAGGGTCGTGCCTACGAGCAGTACTTC
15	TRBJ1-1	.	.	TRBV3-1/TRBV3-2	CASSQGGGGVTEAFF	TGTGCCAGCAGCCAAGGAGGTGGAGGGGTGACTGAAGCTTTCTTT
14	TRBJ1-4	.	.	TRBV19	CASSKGATNEKLFF	TGTGCCAGTAGTAAGGGGGCAACTAATGAAAAACTGTTTTTT
15	TRBJ2-7	TRBD1	.	TRBV7-6	CASSSGTGQSYEQYF	TGTGCCAGCAGCTCTGGGACAGGCCAATCCTACGAGCAGTACTTC
16	TRBJ2-3	TRBD2	.	TRBV15	CATSRGGTSGTDTQYF	TGTGCCACCAGCAGAGGCGGGACTAGCGGTACGGATACGCAGTATTTT
16	TRBJ1-6	TRBD1	.	TRBV2	CASDARGFSYNSPLHF	TGTGCCAGCGACGCCAGGGGGTTCTCCTATAATTCACCCCTCCACTTT
14	TRBJ1-3	.	once	TRBV3-1/TRBV3-2	CASSPLPSGNTIYF	TGTGCCAGCAGCCCCCTCCCCTCTGGAAACACCATATATTTT
13	TRBJ1-2	.	.	TRBV19	CASSIESWHGYTF	TGTGCCAGTAGTATAGAATCCTGGCATGGCTACACCTTC
14	TRBJ1-3	.	.	TRBV3-1/TRBV3-2	CASSQGPTGNTIYF	TGTGCCAGCAGCCAAGGGCCCACTGGAAACACCATATATTTT
13	TRBJ2-5	TRBD1	.	TRBV7-6	CASSFQGAKAQYF	TGTGCCAGCAGCTTCCAGGGGGCGAAGGCCCAGTACTTC